These 7 T cell receptor beta chains were sequenced from one sample in a study of vaccination and CD4 T cells after COVID-19. Their specific antigens are unknown. Specified treatment: roughly 10-day PBMC culture with coronavirus spike peptide pools or control peptides (ViraFEST assay). Sequenced with the Oncomine TCR Beta short-read assay was DNA taken from cultured CD4+ T cells. A single record per CDR3 protein comes from TCRdb applying MiXCR to the PCR reads. This table holds around 10,000 distinct CDR3 sequences, roughly 69% found once. Material: CD4+ T cells from blood, cultured in vitro. The receptors derive from a human donor who had recovered from COVID-19.

The chain links TRBV7-2 to TRBJ2-3; the match to TRBD2 covers 9 bases. Germline V lookup: CDR1 SGHTA, CDR2 FQGNSA. The trim removed 0 bases at V and 8 bases at J, leaving 6 bases unmatched. The CDR3 is made up of 15 amino acids. CDR3 coding DNA: TGTGCCAGCAGCTTAGCTAGCGGGGGATACGGTACGCAGTATTTT. The encoded protein is CASSLASGGYGTQYF.

The chain has TRBV2 and TRBJ2-5; D is unresolved. In germline, CDR1 is SNHLY, CDR2 FYNNEI. Between the trimmed V and J ends, which lost 7 bases and 0 bases, there was a span of 9 bases. CDR3 length: 13 residues. Here the CDR3 reads CASKANYQETQYF. The CDR3 nucleotides are TGTGCCAGCAAGGCTAACTACCAAGAGACCCAGTACTTC. Combining the CDR3 with reference TRBV2 and TRBJ2-5 gives the whole variable domain EPEVTQTPSHQVTQMGQEVILRCVPISNHLYFYWYRQILGQKVEFLVSFYNNEISEKSEIFDDQFSVERPDGSNFTLKIRSTKLEDSAMYFCASKANYQETQYFGPGTRLLVL.

The genes are TRBV20-1 and TRBJ2-4; D could derive from TRBD1 or TRBD2 (7 bases each). Germline-derived CDR1 and CDR2 are DFQATT and SNEGSKA (reference sequence). The V end was cut by 0 bases, the J end by 6 bases, with 15 bases between. The CDR3 is 15 amino acids. CDR3 amino acids: CSARDNRGLINIQYF. The CDR3 nucleotides are TGCAGTGCTAGAGATAACAGGGGACTAATAAACATTCAGTACTTC.

This chain connects TRBV7-9 to TRBJ2-5; D unclear. Germline V lookup: CDR1 SEHNR, CDR2 FQNEAQ (reference sequence). V dropped 5 bases and J dropped 5 bases, with 12 bases sitting between them. The CDR3 loop spans 13 amino acids. The CDR3 bases are TGTGCCAGCAGCCCTCCCCCAAAGGAGACCCAGTACTTC. Protein sequence: CASSPPPKETQYF.

The rearrangement links TRBV5-4 to TRBJ2-1; TRBD1 matches at 8 bases. This CDR3 has 14 amino acids. Germline CDR1 reads SGHNT; CDR2 reads YYREEE (reference sequence). The junction had 5 bases not matched to a gene; V was cut back by 2 bases and J by 7 bases. CDR3: CASSFFNRGNEQFF. The DNA of the CDR3 is TGTGCCAGCAGCTTTTTCAACAGGGGGAATGAGCAGTTCTTC.

The V and J genes are TRBV15 and TRBJ1-5, with 7 bases lining up with TRBD1. The germline CDR1 and CDR2 sequences are LNHNV and YYDKDF (reference sequence). The CDR3 sequence is 14 residues long. The trim removed 1 base at V and 8 bases at J, leaving 5 bases unmatched. The DNA for the CDR3 is TGTGCCACCAGCAGAGCAGGGGGAATTGAGCCCCAGCATTTT. It specifies CATSRAGGIEPQHF.

This chain uses TRBV6-4 with TRBJ2-2; 10 nucleotides align to TRBD2. The CDR3 has 19 amino acids. J was trimmed by 4 bases and V by 0 bases; bases with no gene match: 11. From germline, CDR1 is MRHNA and CDR2 SNTAGT. In nucleotides, the CDR3 is TGTGCCAGCAGTGACTCGTCTCTAGCGGGGGTTATTAGCACCGGGGAGCTGTTTTTT. The encoded protein is CASSDSSLAGVISTGELFF.